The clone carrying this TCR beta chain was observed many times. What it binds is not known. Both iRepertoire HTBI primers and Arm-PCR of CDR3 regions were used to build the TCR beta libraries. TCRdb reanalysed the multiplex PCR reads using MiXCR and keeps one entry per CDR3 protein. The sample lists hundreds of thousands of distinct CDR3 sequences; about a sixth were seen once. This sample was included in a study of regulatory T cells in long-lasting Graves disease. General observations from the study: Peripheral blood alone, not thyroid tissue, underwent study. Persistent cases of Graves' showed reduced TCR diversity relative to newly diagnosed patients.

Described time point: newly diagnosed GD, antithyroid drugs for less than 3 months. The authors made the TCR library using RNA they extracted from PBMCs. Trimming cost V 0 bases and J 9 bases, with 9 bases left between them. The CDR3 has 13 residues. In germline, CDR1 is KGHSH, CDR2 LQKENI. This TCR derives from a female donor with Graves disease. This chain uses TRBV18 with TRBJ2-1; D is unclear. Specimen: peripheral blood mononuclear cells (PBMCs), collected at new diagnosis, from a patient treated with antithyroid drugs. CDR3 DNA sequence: TGTGCCAGCTCACCACCGGTTGTCACTGAGCAGTTCTTC. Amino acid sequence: CASSPPVVTEQFF.